This TCR beta chain was recorded in a study of blood T cell repertoires in COVID-19. Whole-study context: Samples representing acute and convalescent COVID-19 were sourced from the United States, Italy and Spain. Sample material is recorded as cDNA or gDNA derived from T cells, B-cell-depleted T cells, or PBMCs.

In the study's own analysis: Reference gene primer amplification gave estimated nucleated cell counts. Repertoires were generated with immunoSEQ multiplex PCR, while TCRdb's copy carries only in-frame clones and drops some. V and J calls and clone size are those listed in that table; D and trimming were worked out from the DNA. The sample carries over 130,000 clones, about 77% recorded once. Trimming took 5 bases from V and 7 from J; bases not matched to a gene: 1. The CDR3 is 11 residues long. CDR1 and CDR2 from the germline V gene are SEHNR and FQNEAQ (reference sequence). The J gene is TRBJ2-7, the V gene TRBV7-9, with TRBD2 matching 8 bases. Source material: peripheral blood. This clonotype originated in a woman aged 50 to 65 with active or convalescent COVID-19. The chain's CDR3 is CASSREGEQYF. As DNA, the CDR3 is TGTGCCAGCAGCCGGGAGGGTGAGCAGTACTTC. Together with reference TRBV7-9 and TRBJ2-7, the CDR3 gives the full variable domain: DTGVSQNPRHKITKRGQNVTFRCDPISEHNRLYWYRQTLGQGPEFLTYFQNEAQLEKSRLLSDRFSAERPKGSFSTLEIQRTEQGDSAMYLCASSREGEQYFGPGTRLTVT.